The sequence of this T cell receptor beta chain was determined in a study of identical twins. TCRdb analysed the 5' RACE reads with MiXCR anew, one entry per CDR3 protein. This sample has about 250,000 distinct CDR3 sequences, with 6% to 8.5% found just once. Worth noting for this clonotype: The antigen is undetermined. One end of the junction varies from germline; a read error may be responsible.

The CDR3 totals 16 residues. Germline CDR1 and CDR2: DFQATT and SNEGSKA (reference sequence). Study results and limitations: Invariant populations such as MAIT and iNKT cells could partly muddle zero-insertion analyses.

These same records also appear under a second study, on yellow fever vaccine responses in identical twins.

The receptor comes from a woman aged 18-29 years in good health. Sequenced material: CD8+ T cells sorted from blood. The chain joins TRBV20-1 to TRBJ2-1; 7 positions agree with TRBD1. CDR3 nucleotide sequence: TGCAGTGCTAGCGGGTGGACAGGAAGCTCCTACAATGAGCAGATCTTC. It yields the protein CSASGWTGSSYNEQIF.